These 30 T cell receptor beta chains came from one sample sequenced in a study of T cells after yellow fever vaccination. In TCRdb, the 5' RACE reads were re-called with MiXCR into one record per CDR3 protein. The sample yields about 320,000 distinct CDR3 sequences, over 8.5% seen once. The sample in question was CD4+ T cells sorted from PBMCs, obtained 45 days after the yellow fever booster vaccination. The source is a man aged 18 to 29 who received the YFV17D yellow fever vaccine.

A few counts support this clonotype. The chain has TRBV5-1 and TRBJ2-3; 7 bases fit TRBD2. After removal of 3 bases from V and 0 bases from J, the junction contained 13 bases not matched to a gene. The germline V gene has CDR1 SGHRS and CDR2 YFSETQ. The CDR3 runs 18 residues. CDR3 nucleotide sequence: TGCGCCAGCAGCTGGAGTCTACCGGGACTACCTAGCACAGATACGCAGTATTTT. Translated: CASSWSLPGLPSTDTQYF.

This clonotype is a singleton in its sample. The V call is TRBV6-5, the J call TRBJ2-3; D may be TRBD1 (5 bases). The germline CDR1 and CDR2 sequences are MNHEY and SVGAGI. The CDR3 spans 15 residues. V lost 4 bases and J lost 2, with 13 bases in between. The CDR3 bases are TGTGCCAGCAGTTTGGCCCCGGACATCACAGATACGCAGTATTTT. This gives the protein CASSLAPDITDTQYF.

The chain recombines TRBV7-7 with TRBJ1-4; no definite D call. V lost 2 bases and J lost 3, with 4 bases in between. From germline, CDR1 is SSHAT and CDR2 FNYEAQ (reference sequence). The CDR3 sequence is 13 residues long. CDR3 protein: CASSLNANEKLFF. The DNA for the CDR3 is TGTGCCAGCAGCTTAAATGCTAATGAAAAACTGTTTTTT.

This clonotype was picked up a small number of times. The CDR3 region has the DNA TGCGCCAGCAGCTTGACAGGGAAAACCTACGAGCAGTACTTC. It encodes CASSLTGKTYEQYF. This chain uses TRBV5-1 with TRBJ2-7, with D perhaps TRBD1 (6 bases). From germline, CDR1 is SGHRS and CDR2 YFSETQ. Trimming removed 1 base at V and 2 bases at J, with 10 bases between. The CDR3 has 14 amino acids.

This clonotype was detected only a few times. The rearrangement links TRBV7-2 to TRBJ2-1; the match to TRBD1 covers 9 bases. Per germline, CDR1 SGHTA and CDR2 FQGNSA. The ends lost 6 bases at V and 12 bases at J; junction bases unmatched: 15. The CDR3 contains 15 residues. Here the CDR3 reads CASRGGQGPPVGQFF. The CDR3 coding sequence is TGTGCCAGCAGAGGGGGACAGGGACCACCTGTTGGGCAGTTCTTC.

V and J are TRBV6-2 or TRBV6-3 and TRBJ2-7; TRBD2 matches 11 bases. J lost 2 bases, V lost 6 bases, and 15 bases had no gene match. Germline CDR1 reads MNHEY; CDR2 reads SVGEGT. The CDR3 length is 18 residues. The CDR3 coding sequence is TGTGCCAGCAGCCCAGGACTAGCGGGCCGACCTCCTGCCTACGAGCAGTACGTC. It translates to CASSPGLAGRPPAYEQYV.

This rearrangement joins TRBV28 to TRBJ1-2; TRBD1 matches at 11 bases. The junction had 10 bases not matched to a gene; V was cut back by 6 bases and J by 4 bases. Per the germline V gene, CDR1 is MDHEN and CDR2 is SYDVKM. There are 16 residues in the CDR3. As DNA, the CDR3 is TGTGCCAGCAGGCCCGGACCGGGACAGGGGGTCTATGGCTACACCTTC. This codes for CASRPGPGQGVYGYTF.

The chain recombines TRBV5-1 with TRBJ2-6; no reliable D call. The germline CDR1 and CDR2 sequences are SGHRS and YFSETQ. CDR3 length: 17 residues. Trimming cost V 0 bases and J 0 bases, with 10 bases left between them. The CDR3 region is CASSLGSLSSGANVLTF. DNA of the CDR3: TGCGCCAGCAGCTTGGGCTCCCTTAGCTCTGGGGCCAACGTCCTGACTTTC. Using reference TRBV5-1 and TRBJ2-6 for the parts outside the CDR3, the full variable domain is KAGVTQTPRYLIKTRGQQVTLSCSPISGHRSVSWYQQTPGQGLQFLFEYFSETQRNKGNFPGRFSGRQFSNSRSEMNVSTLELGDSALYLCASSLGSLSSGANVLTFGAGSRLTVL.

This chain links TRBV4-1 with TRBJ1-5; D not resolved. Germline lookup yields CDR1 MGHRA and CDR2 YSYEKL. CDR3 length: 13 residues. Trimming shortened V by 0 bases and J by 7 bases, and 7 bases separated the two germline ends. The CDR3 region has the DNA TGCGCCAGCAGCCAAGATCGGCTCCAGCCCCAGCATTTT. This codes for CASSQDRLQPQHF.

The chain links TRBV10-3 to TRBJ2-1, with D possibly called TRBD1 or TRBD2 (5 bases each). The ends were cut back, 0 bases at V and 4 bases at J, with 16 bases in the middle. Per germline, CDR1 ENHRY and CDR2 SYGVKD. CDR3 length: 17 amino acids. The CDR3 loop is CAISESMRGARYNEQFF. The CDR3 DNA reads TGTGCCATCAGTGAGTCTATGAGGGGTGCGAGATACAATGAGCAGTTCTTC.

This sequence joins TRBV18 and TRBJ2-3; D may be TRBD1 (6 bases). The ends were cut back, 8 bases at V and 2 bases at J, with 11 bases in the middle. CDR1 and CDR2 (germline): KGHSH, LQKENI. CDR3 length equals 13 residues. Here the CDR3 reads CASEQGPTDTQYF. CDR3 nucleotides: TGTGCCAGCGAACAGGGCCCCACAGATACGCAGTATTTT.

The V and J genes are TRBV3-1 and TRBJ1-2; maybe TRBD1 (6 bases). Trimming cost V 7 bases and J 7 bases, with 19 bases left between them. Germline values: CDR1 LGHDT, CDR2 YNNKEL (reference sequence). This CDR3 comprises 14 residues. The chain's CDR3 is CASTTRDMRGGYTF. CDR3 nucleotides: TGTGCCAGCACCACCCGGGACATGAGAGGTGGCTACACCTTC.

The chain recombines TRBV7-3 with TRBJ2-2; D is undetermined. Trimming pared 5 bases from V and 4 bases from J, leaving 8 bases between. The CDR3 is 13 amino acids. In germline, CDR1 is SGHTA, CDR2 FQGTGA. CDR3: CASSPLPTGELFF. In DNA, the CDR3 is TGTGCCAGCAGCCCGCTACCCACCGGGGAGCTGTTTTTT.

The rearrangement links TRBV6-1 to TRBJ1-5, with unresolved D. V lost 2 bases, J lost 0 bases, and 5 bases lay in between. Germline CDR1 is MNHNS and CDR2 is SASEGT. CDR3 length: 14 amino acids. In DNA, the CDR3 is TGTGCCAGCAGTGAACAGAATAGCAATCAGCCCCAGCATTTT. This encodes CASSEQNSNQPQHF.

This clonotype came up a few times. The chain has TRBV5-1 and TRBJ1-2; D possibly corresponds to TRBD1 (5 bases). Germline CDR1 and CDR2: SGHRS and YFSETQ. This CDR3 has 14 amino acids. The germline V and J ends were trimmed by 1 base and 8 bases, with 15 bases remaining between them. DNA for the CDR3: TGCGCCAGCAGCTTGTATTTAGGGGCAAGCGGCTACACCTTC. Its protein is CASSLYLGASGYTF.

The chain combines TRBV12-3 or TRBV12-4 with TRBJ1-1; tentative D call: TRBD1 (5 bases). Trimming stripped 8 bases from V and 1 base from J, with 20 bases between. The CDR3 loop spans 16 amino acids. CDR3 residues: CASGLFGGLPNTEAFF. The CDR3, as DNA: TGTGCCAGCGGGCTCTTTGGGGGTTTACCGAACACTGAAGCTTTCTTT.

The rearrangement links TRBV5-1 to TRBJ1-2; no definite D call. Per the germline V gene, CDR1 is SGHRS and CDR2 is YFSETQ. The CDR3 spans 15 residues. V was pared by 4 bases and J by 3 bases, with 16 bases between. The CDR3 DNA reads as TGCGCCAGCAGCGGTGTTCCCGTGGGCTACTATGGCTACACCTTC. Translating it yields CASSGVPVGYYGYTF.

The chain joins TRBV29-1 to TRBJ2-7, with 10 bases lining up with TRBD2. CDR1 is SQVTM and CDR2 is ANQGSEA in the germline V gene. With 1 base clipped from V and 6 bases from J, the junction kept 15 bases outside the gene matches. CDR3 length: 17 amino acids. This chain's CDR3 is CSVEGLLKRGGLAEQYF. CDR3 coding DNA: TGCAGCGTTGAAGGCCTACTCAAGCGGGGGGGCCTTGCCGAGCAGTACTTC.

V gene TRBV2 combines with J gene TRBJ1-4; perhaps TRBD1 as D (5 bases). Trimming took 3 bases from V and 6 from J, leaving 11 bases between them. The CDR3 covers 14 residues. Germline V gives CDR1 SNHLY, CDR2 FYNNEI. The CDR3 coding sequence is TGTGCCAGCAGTGAGGGGGTGGCGGATGAAAAACTGTTTTTT. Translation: CASSEGVADEKLFF.

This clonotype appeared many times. CDR3: CASSRRGGVTDTQYF. The CDR3, as DNA: TGTGCCAGCTCGAGGAGGGGGGGGGTCACAGATACGCAGTATTTT. V is TRBV6-2 or TRBV6-3 and J is TRBJ2-3; D possibly corresponds to TRBD2 (7 bases). Between the trimmed V and J ends, which lost 8 bases and 2 bases, there was a span of 17 bases. There are 15 residues in the CDR3. Germline assignment: CDR1 MNHEY and CDR2 SVGEGT.

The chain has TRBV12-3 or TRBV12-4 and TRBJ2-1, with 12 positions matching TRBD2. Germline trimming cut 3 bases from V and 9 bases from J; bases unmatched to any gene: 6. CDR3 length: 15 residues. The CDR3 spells CASSFLAGGPSEQFF. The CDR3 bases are TGTGCCAGCAGTTTCCTAGCGGGGGGGCCCAGTGAGCAGTTCTTC.

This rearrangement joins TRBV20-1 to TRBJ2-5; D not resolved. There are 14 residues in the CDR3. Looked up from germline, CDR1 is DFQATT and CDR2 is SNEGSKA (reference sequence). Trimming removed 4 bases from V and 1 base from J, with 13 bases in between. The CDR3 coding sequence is TGCAGTGCTATCCGGCTAACGGTCCAAGAGACCCAGTACTTC. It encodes CSAIRLTVQETQYF.

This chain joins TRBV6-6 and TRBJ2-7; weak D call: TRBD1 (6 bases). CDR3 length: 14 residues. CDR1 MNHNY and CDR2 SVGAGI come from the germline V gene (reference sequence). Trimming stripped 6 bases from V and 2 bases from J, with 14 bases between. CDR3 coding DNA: TGTGCCAGCAGGCCGAGGGGGACCACCTACGAGCAGTACGTC. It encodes CASRPRGTTYEQYV.

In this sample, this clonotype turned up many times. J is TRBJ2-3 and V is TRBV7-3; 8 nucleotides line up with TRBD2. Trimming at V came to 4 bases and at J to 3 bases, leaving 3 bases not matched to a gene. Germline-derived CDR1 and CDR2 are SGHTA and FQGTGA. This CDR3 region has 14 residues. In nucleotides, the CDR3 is TGTGCCAGCAGCTCCGGACTAGCAACAGATACGCAGTATTTT. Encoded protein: CASSSGLATDTQYF.

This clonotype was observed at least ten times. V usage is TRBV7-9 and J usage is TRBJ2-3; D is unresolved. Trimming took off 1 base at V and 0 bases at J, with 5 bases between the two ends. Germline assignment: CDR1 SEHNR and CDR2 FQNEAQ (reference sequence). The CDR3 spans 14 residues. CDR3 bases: TGTGCCAGCAGCTTAGTTGGCAGCACAGATACGCAGTATTTT. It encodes CASSLVGSTDTQYF. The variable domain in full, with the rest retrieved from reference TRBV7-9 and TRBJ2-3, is DTGVSQNPRHKITKRGQNVTFRCDPISEHNRLYWYRQTLGQGPEFLTYFQNEAQLEKSRLLSDRFSAERPKGSFSTLEIQRTEQGDSAMYLCASSLVGSTDTQYFGPGTRLTVL.

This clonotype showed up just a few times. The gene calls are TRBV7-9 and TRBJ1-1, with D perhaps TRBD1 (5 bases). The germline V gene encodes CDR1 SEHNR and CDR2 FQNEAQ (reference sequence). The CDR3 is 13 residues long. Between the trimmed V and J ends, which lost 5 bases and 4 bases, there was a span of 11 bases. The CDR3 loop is CASSIDGGTEAFF. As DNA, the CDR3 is TGTGCCAGCAGCATAGATGGGGGCACTGAAGCTTTCTTT.

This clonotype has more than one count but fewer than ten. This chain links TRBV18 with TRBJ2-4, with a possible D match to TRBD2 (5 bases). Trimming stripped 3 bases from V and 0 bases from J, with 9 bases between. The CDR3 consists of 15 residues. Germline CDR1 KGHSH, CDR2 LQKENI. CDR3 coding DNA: TGTGCCAGCTCACCTCGGGAACTAGCCAAAAACATTCAGTACTTC. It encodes CASSPRELAKNIQYF.

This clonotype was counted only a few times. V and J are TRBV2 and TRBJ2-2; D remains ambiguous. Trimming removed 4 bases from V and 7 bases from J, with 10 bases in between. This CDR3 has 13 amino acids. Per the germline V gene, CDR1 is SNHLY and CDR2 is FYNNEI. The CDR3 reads CASSVQLSGELFF. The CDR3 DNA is TGTGCCAGCAGTGTACAGCTAAGCGGGGAGCTGTTTTTT.

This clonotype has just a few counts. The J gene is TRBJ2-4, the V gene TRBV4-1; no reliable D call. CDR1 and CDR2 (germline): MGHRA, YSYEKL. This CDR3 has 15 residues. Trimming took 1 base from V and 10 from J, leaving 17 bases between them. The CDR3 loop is CASSQGGGRTLIQYF. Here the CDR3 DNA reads TGCGCCAGCAGCCAAGGAGGCGGCCGGACGTTAATTCAGTACTTC.

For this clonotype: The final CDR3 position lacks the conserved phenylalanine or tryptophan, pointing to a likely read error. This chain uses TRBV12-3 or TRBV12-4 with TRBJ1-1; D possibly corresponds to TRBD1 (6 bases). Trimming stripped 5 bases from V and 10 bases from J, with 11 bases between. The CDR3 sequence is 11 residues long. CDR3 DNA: TGTGCCAGCAGTAAACAGGGAGGAGCTTTCTGT. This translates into CASSKQGGAFC.